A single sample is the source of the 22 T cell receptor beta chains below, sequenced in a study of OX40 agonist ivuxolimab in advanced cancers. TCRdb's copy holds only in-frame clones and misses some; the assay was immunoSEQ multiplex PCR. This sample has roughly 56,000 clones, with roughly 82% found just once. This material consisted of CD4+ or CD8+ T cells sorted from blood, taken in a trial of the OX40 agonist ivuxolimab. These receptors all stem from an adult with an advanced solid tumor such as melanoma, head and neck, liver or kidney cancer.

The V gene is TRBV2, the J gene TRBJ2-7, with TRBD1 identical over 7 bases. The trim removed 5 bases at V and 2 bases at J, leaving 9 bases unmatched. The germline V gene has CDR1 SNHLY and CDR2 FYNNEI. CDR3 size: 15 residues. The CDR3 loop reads CASSHGQDGTYEQYF. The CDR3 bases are TGTGCCAGCAGTCACGGACAGGACGGAACCTACGAGCAGTACTTC.

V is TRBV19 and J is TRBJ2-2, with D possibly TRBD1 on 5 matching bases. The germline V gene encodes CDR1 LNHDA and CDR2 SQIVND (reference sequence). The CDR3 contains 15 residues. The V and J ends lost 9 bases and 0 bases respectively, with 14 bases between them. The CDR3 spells CASEYQGPNTGELFF. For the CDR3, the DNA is TGTGCCAGCGAATACCAGGGTCCGAACACCGGGGAGCTGTTTTTT.

In DNA form, the CDR3 reads TGCAGCGTTAAACGAAACAACAATGAGCAGTTCTTC. Its translation is CSVKRNNNEQFF. The chain combines TRBV29-1 with TRBJ2-1; D is uncertain. Trimming removed 5 bases from V and 5 bases from J, with 10 bases in between. The CDR3 has 12 residues. Looked up from germline, CDR1 is SQVTM and CDR2 is ANQGSEA.

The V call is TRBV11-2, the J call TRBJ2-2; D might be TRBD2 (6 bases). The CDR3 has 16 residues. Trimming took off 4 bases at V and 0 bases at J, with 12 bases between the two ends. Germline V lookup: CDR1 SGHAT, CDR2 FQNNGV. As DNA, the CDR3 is TGTGCCAGCAGCTCCCTCCGGGGGACGAACACCGGGGAGCTGTTTTTT. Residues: CASSSLRGTNTGELFF.

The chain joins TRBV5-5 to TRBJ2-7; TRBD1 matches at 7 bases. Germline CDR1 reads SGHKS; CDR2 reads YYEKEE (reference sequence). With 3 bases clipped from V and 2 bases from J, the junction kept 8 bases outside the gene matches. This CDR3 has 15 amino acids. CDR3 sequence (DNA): TGTGCCAGCAGCTCCCAAACAGGGGTTGCCTACGAGCAGTACTTC. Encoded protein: CASSSQTGVAYEQYF.

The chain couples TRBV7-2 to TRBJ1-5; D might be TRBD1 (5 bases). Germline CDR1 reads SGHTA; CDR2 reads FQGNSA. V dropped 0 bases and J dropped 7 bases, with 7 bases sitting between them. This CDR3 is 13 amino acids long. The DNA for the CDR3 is TGTGCCAGCAGCTTAGCAGGGGAGCAGCCCCAGCATTTT. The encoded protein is CASSLAGEQPQHF.

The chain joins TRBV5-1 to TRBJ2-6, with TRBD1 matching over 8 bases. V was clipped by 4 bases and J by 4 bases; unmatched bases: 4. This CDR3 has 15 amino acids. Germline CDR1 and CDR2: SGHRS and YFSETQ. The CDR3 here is CASSPGGGGANVLTF. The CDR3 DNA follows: TGCGCCAGCAGCCCAGGGGGCGGCGGGGCCAACGTCCTGACTTTC.

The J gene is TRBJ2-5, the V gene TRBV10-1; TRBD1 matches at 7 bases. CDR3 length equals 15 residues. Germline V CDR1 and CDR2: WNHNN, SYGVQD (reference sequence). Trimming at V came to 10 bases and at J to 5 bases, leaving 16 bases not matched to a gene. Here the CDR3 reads CANPNATGNGETQYF. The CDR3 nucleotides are TGCGCCAACCCTAACGCGACAGGGAATGGGGAGACCCAGTACTTC.

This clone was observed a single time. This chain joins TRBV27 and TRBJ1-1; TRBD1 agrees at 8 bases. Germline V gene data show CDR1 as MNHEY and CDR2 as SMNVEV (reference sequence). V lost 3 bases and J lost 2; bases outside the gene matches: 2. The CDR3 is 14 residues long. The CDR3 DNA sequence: TGTGCCAGCAGTTTCGACAGGGGCAACACTGAAGCTTTCTTT. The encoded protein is CASSFDRGNTEAFF.

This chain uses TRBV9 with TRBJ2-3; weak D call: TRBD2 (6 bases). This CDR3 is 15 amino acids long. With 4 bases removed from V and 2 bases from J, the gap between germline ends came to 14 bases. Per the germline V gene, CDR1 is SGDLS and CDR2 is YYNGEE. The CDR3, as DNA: TGTGCCAGCAGCCAGGGACTTTCCCACACAGATACGCAGTATTTT. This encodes CASSQGLSHTDTQYF.

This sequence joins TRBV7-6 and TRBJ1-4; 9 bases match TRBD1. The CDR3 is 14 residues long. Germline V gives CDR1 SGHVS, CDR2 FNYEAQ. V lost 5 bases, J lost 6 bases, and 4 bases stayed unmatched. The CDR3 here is CASSAGTGYEKLFF. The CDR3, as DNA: TGTGCCAGCAGCGCCGGGACAGGGTATGAAAAACTGTTTTTT.

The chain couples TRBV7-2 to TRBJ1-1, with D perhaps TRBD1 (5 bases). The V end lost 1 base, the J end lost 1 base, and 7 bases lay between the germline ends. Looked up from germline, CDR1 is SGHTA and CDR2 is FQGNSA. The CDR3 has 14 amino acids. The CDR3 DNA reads TGTGCCAGCAGCTTAGATGGGGGGAACACTGAAGCTTTCTTT. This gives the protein CASSLDGGNTEAFF.

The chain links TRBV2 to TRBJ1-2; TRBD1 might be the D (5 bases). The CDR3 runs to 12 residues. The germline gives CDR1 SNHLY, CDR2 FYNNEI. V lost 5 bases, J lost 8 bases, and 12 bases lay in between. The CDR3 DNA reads TGTGCCAGCAGTCTACAGGCGCGGGGCTACACCTTC. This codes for CASSLQARGYTF. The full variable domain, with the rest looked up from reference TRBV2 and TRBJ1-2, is EPEVTQTPSHQVTQMGQEVILRCVPISNHLYFYWYRQILGQKVEFLVSFYNNEISEKSEIFDDQFSVERPDGSNFTLKIRSTKLEDSAMYFCASSLQARGYTFGSGTRLTVV.

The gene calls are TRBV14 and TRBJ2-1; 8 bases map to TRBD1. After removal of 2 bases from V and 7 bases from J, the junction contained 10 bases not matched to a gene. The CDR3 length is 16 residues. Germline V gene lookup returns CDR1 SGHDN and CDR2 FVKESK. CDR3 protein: CASSQTSGGEWNEQFF. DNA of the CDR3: TGTGCCAGCAGCCAAACCTCAGGGGGCGAGTGGAATGAGCAGTTCTTC.

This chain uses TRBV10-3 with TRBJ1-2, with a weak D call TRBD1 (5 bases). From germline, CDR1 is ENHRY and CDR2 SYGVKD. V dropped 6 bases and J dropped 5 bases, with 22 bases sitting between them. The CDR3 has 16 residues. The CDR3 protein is CAISAPTGAVEYGYTF. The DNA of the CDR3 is TGTGCCATCAGCGCCCCTACAGGAGCGGTTGAATATGGCTACACCTTC.

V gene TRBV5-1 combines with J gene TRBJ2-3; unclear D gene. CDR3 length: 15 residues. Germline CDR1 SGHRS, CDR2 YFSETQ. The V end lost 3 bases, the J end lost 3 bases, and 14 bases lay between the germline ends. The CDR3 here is CASSSDGVGTDTQYF. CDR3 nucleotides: TGCGCCAGCAGCTCGGATGGGGTGGGGACAGATACGCAGTATTTT.

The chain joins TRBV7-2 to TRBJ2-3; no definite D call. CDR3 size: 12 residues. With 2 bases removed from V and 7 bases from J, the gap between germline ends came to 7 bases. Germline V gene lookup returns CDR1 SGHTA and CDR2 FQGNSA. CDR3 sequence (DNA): TGTGCCAGCAGCTTATATCCGAATACGCAGTATTTT. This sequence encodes CASSLYPNTQYF.

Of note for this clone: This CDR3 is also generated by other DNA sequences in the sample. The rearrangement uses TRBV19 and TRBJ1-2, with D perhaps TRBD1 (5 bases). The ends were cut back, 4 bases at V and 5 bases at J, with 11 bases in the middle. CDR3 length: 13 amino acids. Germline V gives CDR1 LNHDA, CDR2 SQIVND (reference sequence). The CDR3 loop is CASSSGAGYGYTF. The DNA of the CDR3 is TGTGCCAGTAGTAGCGGGGCAGGGTATGGCTACACCTTC.

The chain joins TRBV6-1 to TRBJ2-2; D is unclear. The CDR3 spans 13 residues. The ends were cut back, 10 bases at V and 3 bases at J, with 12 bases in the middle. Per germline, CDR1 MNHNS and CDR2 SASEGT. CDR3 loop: CATLVKDTGELFF. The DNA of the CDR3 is TGTGCCACCTTGGTCAAGGACACCGGGGAGCTGTTTTTT.

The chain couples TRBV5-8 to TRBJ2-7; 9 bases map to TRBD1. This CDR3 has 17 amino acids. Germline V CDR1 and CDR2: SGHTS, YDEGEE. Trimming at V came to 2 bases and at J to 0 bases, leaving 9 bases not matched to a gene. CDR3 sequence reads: CASSLETGTGFSYEQYF. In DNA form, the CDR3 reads TGTGCCAGCAGCTTAGAGACCGGGACAGGGTTCTCCTACGAGCAGTACTTC.

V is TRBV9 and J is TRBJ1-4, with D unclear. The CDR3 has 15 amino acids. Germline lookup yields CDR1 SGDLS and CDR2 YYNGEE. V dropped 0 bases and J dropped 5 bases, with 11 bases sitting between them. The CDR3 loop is CASSVDHGPNEKLFF. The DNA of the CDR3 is TGTGCCAGCAGCGTAGACCACGGGCCAAATGAAAAACTGTTTTTT.

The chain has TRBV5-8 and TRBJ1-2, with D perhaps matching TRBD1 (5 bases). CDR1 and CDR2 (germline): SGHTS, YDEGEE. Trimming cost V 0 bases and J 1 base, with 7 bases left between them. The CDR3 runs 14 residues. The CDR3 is CASSLAGRNYGYTF. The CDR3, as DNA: TGTGCCAGCAGCTTGGCGGGGCGTAACTATGGCTACACCTTC.